This is a list of T cell receptor beta chains from one sample in a study of blood T cell repertoires in COVID-19. Produced via immunoSEQ multiplex PCR; TCRdb's table is partial and in-frame only. The sample comprises about 42,000 clones, approximately 73% of which are singletons, and about 26% rests with the top ten. Sequenced: peripheral blood. The receptors were sampled from a man older than 75 with acute or convalescent COVID-19. The CDR3 runs from the conserved cysteine through the conserved F or W.

V	CDR3
TRBV19	CASSTYTGTGQETQYF
TRBV10-2	CASSDDRYYEQYF
TRBV5-1	CASSLASGPNTGELFF
TRBV2	CASSADIGEQYF
TRBV18	CASSPRDRSYEQYF
TRBV5-1	CASSLSGGAGSDTQYF
TRBV2	CASGPQGAYEQYF
TRBV5-1	CASSWDREGETQYF
TRBV5-1	CASRSGLLRTGELFF
TRBV3-1/TRBV3-2	CASSHWDRGNTEAFF
TRBV9	CASSVGAISLDEQFF
TRBV6-5	CASSADWSSYEQYF
TRBV6-5	CASRAGGSGNTIYF
TRBV12-5	CASGLATGDYEQFF
TRBV19	CASSIDGARGTEAFF
TRBV7-3	CASSLGGITDTQYF
TRBV9	CASSKDRSSYNEQFF
TRBV18	CASSSRLAGVSDTQYF
TRBV5-4	CASSILSGSPQNTQYF
TRBV7-2	CASSSDRGNSGYTF
TRBV11-3	CASSPTGQNTEAFF
TRBV2	CASRPTSGSADTQYF
TRBV5-1	CASSAGGTVDTQYF
TRBV18	CASSPPGQMNTEAFF
TRBV5-6	CASIPITGGADEAFF
TRBV6-1	CASSDTVAQPQHF
TRBV27	CASRPDRVVELWHTF
TRBV9	CASSVQAVIGELFF
TRBV5-1	CASSLAPGQVYNEQFF
TRBV28	CASSLRSGYPYNEQFF
TRBV28	CASSSWTVSGANVLTF
TRBV6-1	CASSEASSGGPYQETQYF
TRBV24-1	CATSQGGDNYGYTF
TRBV7-2	CASSLGQLTGELFF
TRBV6-1	CASSETGGRTEAFF
TRBV29-1	CSVGRDDLAGSQETQYF
TRBV15	CATSRDPRGRTYNSPLHF
TRBV7-3	CASSLERTTGEAFF
TRBV4-2	CASSQATEASTDTQYF
TRBV5-1	CASSPGTAKETQYF
TRBV6-5	CASSQGADYGYTF